Given below is one T cell receptor beta chain in context. Its antigen is unknown. The sorted libraries took approximately 1 million CD4+ or CD8+ T cells. The entry originates in a study of neurological immune-mediated disorders. The authors produced cDNA by 5'RACE using 10-nucleotide random UMIs. TCRdb analysed the 5' RACE reads with MiXCR anew, one entry per CDR3 protein. This repertoire shows 35,000 to 45,000 distinct CDR3 sequences, roughly 10% found once; its top ten account for less than 5%. Whole-study findings and limits: The greatest TCR clonal expansion occurred in HTLV-1-associated myelopathy and the least in multiple sclerosis, which fell below healthy controls.

The V gene lost 1 base and the J gene lost 11 bases, with 9 bases spanning the gap. The CDR3 is 12 amino acids. Germline CDR1 is MGHRA and CDR2 is YSYEKL. The chain is built from TRBV4-1 and TRBJ1-5, with D uncertain. This receptor was obtained from a woman aged 25 to 39 with HTLV-1-associated myelopathy (HAM/TSP). Material for sequencing was CD4+ T cells from blood. CDR3 loop: CASSQANKTQHF. CDR3 nucleotide sequence: TGCGCCAGCAGCCAAGCAAATAAGACCCAGCATTTT.